The clone carrying this T cell receptor beta chain was detected only once. The sample originates from a study of blood T cell repertoires in COVID-19. On the study more broadly: The cDNA or gDNA used as material had been derived from T cells, B-cell-depleted T cells, or PBMCs.

In the authors' methods: Reference gene primer amplification in the assay estimated nucleated cell counts. The assay was immunoSEQ multiplex PCR, and TCRdb's table has in-frame clones only and misses some. For V, J and clone size, that table is used; D and trimming come from the DNA. The sample lists 60,000 or so clones, more than 75% occurring once. This CDR3 is 14 amino acids long. Looked up from germline, CDR1 is SGHNT and CDR2 is YYREEE (reference sequence). V trimming: 2 bases; J trimming: 1 base; junction bases outside the gene matches: 2. The sample taken for sequencing was peripheral blood. The chain couples TRBV5-4 to TRBJ1-1, with 7 bases identical to TRBD1. The origin of this receptor is a human donor in a cohort sampled during active COVID-19. CDR3 residues: CASSLGTANTEAFF. Here the CDR3 DNA reads TGTGCCAGCAGCTTAGGGACAGCGAACACTGAAGCTTTCTTT.